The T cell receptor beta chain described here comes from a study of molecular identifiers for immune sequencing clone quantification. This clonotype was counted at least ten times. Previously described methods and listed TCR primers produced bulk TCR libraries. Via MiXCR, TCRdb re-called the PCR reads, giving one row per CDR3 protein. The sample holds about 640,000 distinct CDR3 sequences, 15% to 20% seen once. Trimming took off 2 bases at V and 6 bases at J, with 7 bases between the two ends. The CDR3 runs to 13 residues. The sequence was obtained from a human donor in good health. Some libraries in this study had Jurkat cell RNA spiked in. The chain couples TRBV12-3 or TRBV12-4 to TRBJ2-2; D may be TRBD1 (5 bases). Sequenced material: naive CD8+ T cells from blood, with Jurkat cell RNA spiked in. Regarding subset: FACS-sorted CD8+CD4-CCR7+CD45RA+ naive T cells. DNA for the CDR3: TGTGCCAGCAGTTTAATGGGGCCCGGGGAGCTGTTTTTT. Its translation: CASSLMGPGELFF.